The T cell receptor beta chain described here comes from a study of blood T cell repertoires in COVID-19. About the research overall: Spain, Italy and the United States supplied samples that represented acute and convalescent COVID-19.

V gave up 5 bases and J gave up 0 bases, with 12 bases separating them. The length of the CDR3 is 15 residues. CDR1 is SGHTA, CDR2 FQGTGA, per germline. TCRdb keeps only in-frame clones here, not all; method: immunoSEQ multiplex PCR. The sample lists around 190,000 clones; roughly 80% were seen once. Each participant's cohort was designated according to participant-reported clinical history. The chain couples TRBV7-3 to TRBJ2-3; perhaps TRBD2 as D (5 bases). The source is a woman aged 25 to 39 who had recovered from COVID-19. Sequenced sample: PBMCs or T cells enriched from blood (not recorded which). Here the CDR3 DNA reads TGTGCCAGCAGCCAGGCGGCGGGCAGCACAGATACGCAGTATTTT. Encoded protein: CASSQAAGSTDTQYF.